This TCR beta chain originates from a study of identical twins. In its sample, this clonotype was seen many times. Its antigen is still unknown. Study-level points and caveats: Abundant beta clonotypes from cord blood bore fewer insertions; memory repertoires lacked this pattern. Out-of-frame beta chain sequences displayed weaker excess sharing between twins. With monozygotic twins, out-of-frame TCR alpha sharing exceeded what models estimated.

In TCRdb, the 5' RACE reads were re-called with MiXCR into one record per CDR3 protein. The sample carries hundreds of thousands of distinct CDR3 sequences, over 8% recorded once. Germline CDR1 is DFQATT and CDR2 is SNEGSKA (reference sequence). The germline V and J ends were trimmed by 3 bases and 8 bases, with 14 bases remaining between them. The CDR3 has 13 residues. The chain uses TRBV20-1 and TRBJ2-1; D gene unclear. Material for sequencing was memory (CD45RO+) T cells sorted from blood. The source of this sequence is a young woman in good health. The CDR3 sequence is CSASKWGYHEQFF. The CDR3 DNA reads TGCAGTGCTAGCAAATGGGGTTACCATGAGCAGTTCTTC.